The 26 T cell receptor beta chains listed next were all sequenced from one sample in a study of control samples from healthy donors and cancer patients. The table came from immunoSEQ multiplex PCR; TCRdb's copy has only in-frame clones and leaves some out. Here the sample spans fewer than 130,000 clones, 88% being singletons. The specimen sequenced was PBMCs. The receptors originated from a woman in her fifties or sixties with lung cancer.

The chain carries TRBV5-4 and TRBJ1-3; TRBD1 aligns across 8 bases. The ends lost 3 bases at V and 4 bases at J; junction bases unmatched: 6. CDR3 length: 15 amino acids. The V gene's germline CDR1 is SGHNT and CDR2 YYREEE (reference sequence). The CDR3 bases are TGTGCCAGCAGCTGGGGACAGGAGCTCGGAAACACCATATATTTT. This encodes CASSWGQELGNTIYF.

V and J are TRBV25-1 and TRBJ2-3; 7 bases agree with TRBD1. Germline V lookup: CDR1 MGHDK, CDR2 SYGVNS. The J segment lost 6 bases and the V segment lost 3 bases, leaving 9 bases of the junction unmatched. This CDR3 contains 15 residues. The CDR3 bases are TGTGCCAGCAGTGACGTACAGGGGTACTCGGATACGCAGTATTTT. This encodes CASSDVQGYSDTQYF.

This sequence joins TRBV6-1 and TRBJ2-2, with 8 bases that match TRBD1. The ends lost 3 bases at V and 4 bases at J; junction bases unmatched: 7. The CDR3 contains 16 residues. Germline V gene lookup returns CDR1 MNHNS and CDR2 SASEGT. The CDR3 DNA reads as TGTGCCAGCAGTGATAACATCGGGACAGGCACCGGGGAGCTGTTTTTT. Translated, it gives CASSDNIGTGTGELFF.

The chain is built from TRBV7-2 and TRBJ2-5, with 13 bases identical to TRBD2. The germline V gene has CDR1 SGHTA and CDR2 FQGNSA. V was clipped by 5 bases and J by 4 bases; unmatched bases: 16. The CDR3 length is 19 residues. CDR3 coding DNA: TGTGCCAGCAGCCCAAGCCCAACTAGCGGGGGGGCCCGGGGAGAGACCCAGTACTTC. This sequence encodes CASSPSPTSGGARGETQYF. Variable domain in full (rest from reference TRBV7-2 and TRBJ2-5): GAGVSQSPSNKVTEKGKDVELRCDPISGHTALYWYRQSLGQGLEFLIYFQGNSAPDKSGLPSDRFSAERTGGSVSTLTIQRTQQEDSAVYLCASSPSPTSGGARGETQYFGPGTRLLVL.

This chain uses TRBV6-5 with TRBJ1-2; D is perhaps TRBD1 (6 bases). Germline V CDR1 and CDR2: MNHEY, SVGAGI. This CDR3 is 13 amino acids long. V lost 6 bases, J lost 4 bases, and 12 bases lay in between. This CDR3 is CASRKGVLYGYTF. In DNA, the CDR3 is TGTGCCAGCAGAAAGGGGGTCCTCTATGGCTACACCTTC.

The sample holds one count of this clone. The V gene is TRBV6-1, the J gene TRBJ1-2; tentative D call: TRBD1 (6 bases). Germline CDR1 MNHNS, CDR2 SASEGT. The length of the CDR3 is 13 residues. The ends were cut back, 2 bases at V and 4 bases at J, with 8 bases in the middle. CDR3 loop: CASSEQGSYGYTF. The CDR3 DNA is TGTGCCAGCAGTGAACAGGGGTCCTATGGCTACACCTTC.

The chain recombines TRBV27 with TRBJ2-3; unclear D gene. V lost 8 bases, J lost 2 bases, and 14 bases lay in between. The CDR3 runs to 14 residues. Germline assignment: CDR1 MNHEY and CDR2 SMNVEV (reference sequence). CDR3 sequence reads: CASEPGGDTDTQYF. The CDR3 DNA is TGTGCCAGCGAGCCCGGTGGCGACACAGATACGCAGTATTTT.

The rearrangement uses TRBV30 and TRBJ1-1, with TRBD1 as a possible D gene (6 bases). The CDR3 has 14 amino acids. Trimming shortened V by 1 base and J by 8 bases, and 17 bases separated the two germline ends. Looked up from germline, CDR1 is GTSNPN and CDR2 is SVGIG (reference sequence). CDR3 in DNA: TGTGCCTGGAGTGCCGACCGGGGGCAAACCGAAGCTTTCTTT. Amino acids: CAWSADRGQTEAFF.

V gene TRBV5-8 combines with J gene TRBJ1-3; D unclear. V dropped 2 bases and J dropped 1 base, with 10 bases sitting between them. The germline V gene has CDR1 SGHTS and CDR2 YDEGEE. The CDR3 consists of 15 residues. This chain's CDR3 is CASSFTRSSGNTIYF. For the CDR3, the DNA is TGTGCCAGCAGCTTTACGAGGTCTTCTGGAAACACCATATATTTT.

The table lists this clone with a few counts. This chain uses TRBV28 with TRBJ1-5; 9 nucleotides line up with TRBD1. The CDR3 is made up of 14 amino acids. V shed 4 bases and J 7 bases; nucleotides not matched to a gene: 5. Germline loops: CDR1 MDHEN, CDR2 SYDVKM. The CDR3 region is CASSSGQGGQPQHF. CDR3 DNA sequence: TGTGCCAGCAGTTCGGGACAGGGCGGACAGCCCCAGCATTTT.

The rearrangement uses TRBV10-3 and TRBJ2-7; either TRBD1 or TRBD2 may supply D (5 bases each). The CDR3 totals 14 residues. Trimming stripped 6 bases from V and 2 bases from J, with 14 bases between. Germline values: CDR1 ENHRY, CDR2 SYGVKD. The CDR3 bases are TGTGCCATCAGAAATGGGGGATCCCCCTACGAGCAGTACTTC. Protein product: CAIRNGGSPYEQYF.

The sample holds one count of this clone. The chain joins TRBV14 to TRBJ1-1; 10 bases are shared with TRBD1. The CDR3 runs 16 residues. From germline, CDR1 is SGHDN and CDR2 FVKESK. With 1 base clipped from V and 4 bases from J, the junction kept 6 bases outside the gene matches. CDR3: CASSQVEGQGPTEAFF. Written as DNA, the CDR3 is TGTGCCAGCAGCCAAGTAGAGGGACAGGGGCCCACTGAAGCTTTCTTT.

The gene calls are TRBV12-3 or TRBV12-4 and TRBJ1-6; D might be TRBD1 (5 bases). The ends were cut back, 6 bases at V and 10 bases at J, with 13 bases in the middle. This CDR3 is built from 13 residues. In DNA, the CDR3 is TGTGCCAGCAGCCGGGACCCGCCCTCACCCCTCCACTTT. Translating it yields CASSRDPPSPLHF.

The chain recombines TRBV18 with TRBJ1-1; TRBD1 matches 9 bases. The CDR3 loop spans 14 amino acids. After removal of 2 bases from V and 5 bases from J, the junction contained 3 bases not matched to a gene. Germline V lookup: CDR1 KGHSH, CDR2 LQKENI. The CDR3 here is CASSPMDRGTEAFF. In nucleotides, the CDR3 is TGTGCCAGCTCACCAATGGACAGGGGAACTGAAGCTTTCTTT.

The rearrangement uses TRBV11-2 and TRBJ1-1; 7 bases fit TRBD1. This CDR3 has 15 residues. Germline CDR1 reads SGHAT; CDR2 reads FQNNGV. V gave up 4 bases and J gave up 3 bases; unmatched junction bases: 8. The CDR3 reads CASSSPLGQYTEAFF. The CDR3 DNA follows: TGTGCCAGCAGCTCGCCGTTGGGACAGTACACTGAAGCTTTCTTT.

Only a few counts were recorded for this clone. The chain uses TRBV4-2 and TRBJ2-3; 10 nucleotides align to TRBD1. There are 14 residues in the CDR3. The V segment lost 1 base and the J segment 8 bases; nucleotides outside the gene matches: 3. Germline assignment: CDR1 LGHNA and CDR2 YNFKEQ. The CDR3 here is CASSQGQGAGTQYF. As DNA, the CDR3 is TGTGCCAGCAGCCAAGGACAGGGGGCAGGTACGCAGTATTTT.

The count of this clone is one. V is TRBV28 and J is TRBJ1-4; no definite D call. The CDR3 covers 15 residues. The V end lost 2 bases, the J end lost 5 bases, and 12 bases lay between the germline ends. CDR1 MDHEN and CDR2 SYDVKM come from the germline V gene. In DNA, the CDR3 is TGTGCCAGCAGTTTAGGCGGACTCCCAAATGAAAAACTGTTTTTT. Translated, it gives CASSLGGLPNEKLFF.

This sequence joins TRBV6-5 and TRBJ1-6, with D possibly being TRBD1 (5 bases). The CDR3 covers 15 residues. The germline V gene has CDR1 MNHEY and CDR2 SVGAGI. With 5 bases removed from V and 7 bases from J, the gap between germline ends came to 15 bases. CDR3: CASSTNGALNSPLHF. The CDR3 DNA reads TGTGCCAGCAGTACGAACGGGGCCCTAAATTCACCCCTCCACTTT.

The chain couples TRBV6-6 to TRBJ2-7; D not resolved. The germline V gene has CDR1 MNHNY and CDR2 SVGAGI (reference sequence). The V end was cut by 4 bases, the J end by 2 bases, with 9 bases between. The CDR3 contains 13 residues. The CDR3 sequence is CASSLDGAYEQYF. The DNA of the CDR3 is TGTGCCAGCAGTTTGGACGGAGCCTACGAGCAGTACTTC.

A few counts support this clone. The chain couples TRBV11-3 to TRBJ2-1, with a tentative D call TRBD1 (6 bases). The V end was cut by 0 bases, the J end by 8 bases, with 20 bases between. CDR1 is SGHNT and CDR2 is YENEEA in the germline V gene. This CDR3 spans 17 amino acids. CDR3 nucleotide sequence: TGTGCCAGCAGCTTAGATCGCGGCAGGGGTGGATTATATGAGCAGTTCTTC. Encoded protein: CASSLDRGRGGLYEQFF.

The V call is TRBV6-5, the J call TRBJ2-5; 8 nucleotides align to TRBD1. The CDR3 runs 14 residues. Losses at the gene ends were 6 bases for V and 3 bases for J; bases not matched to a gene: 6. Germline CDR1 is MNHEY and CDR2 is SVGAGI. CDR3: CASRYRGWEETQYF. In DNA form, the CDR3 reads TGTGCCAGCAGGTACAGGGGGTGGGAAGAGACCCAGTACTTC.

The V call is TRBV3-1 (or the pseudogene TRBV3-2), the J call TRBJ2-5; TRBD2 aligns across 11 bases. The trim removed 6 bases at V and 2 bases at J, leaving 8 bases unmatched. Germline-derived CDR1 and CDR2 are LGHDT and YNNKEL (reference sequence). This CDR3 comprises 16 residues. In nucleotides, the CDR3 is TGTGCCAGCAGACTATCTAGCGGGGGGACTCAAGAGACCCAGTACTTC. Translation: CASRLSSGGTQETQYF.

The chain carries TRBV29-1 and TRBJ1-3; D is unresolved. The germline V gene has CDR1 SQVTM and CDR2 ANQGSEA. The V gene lost 4 bases and the J gene lost 0 bases, with 7 bases spanning the gap. The CDR3 is 13 amino acids. The CDR3: CSVVKLSGNTIYF. The CDR3, as DNA: TGCAGCGTTGTTAAGCTCTCTGGAAACACCATATATTTT.

The chain joins TRBV13 to TRBJ2-5; TRBD2 matches at 9 bases. J gave up 1 base and V 5 bases, and 2 bases lay outside the gene matches. The germline gives CDR1 PRHDT, CDR2 FYEKMQ (reference sequence). This CDR3 is 14 amino acids long. The CDR3: CASSPGLAQETQYF. The CDR3 coding sequence is TGTGCCAGCAGCCCGGGACTAGCCCAAGAGACCCAGTACTTC.

V usage is TRBV6-5 and J usage is TRBJ2-7; 10 bases line up with TRBD1. V lost 4 bases to trimming and J lost 0 bases; unmatched junction nucleotides: 3. This CDR3 is built from 15 residues. The germline V gene encodes CDR1 MNHEY and CDR2 SVGAGI. CDR3 loop: CASSSWTGGSYEQYF. DNA for the CDR3: TGTGCCAGCAGTTCCTGGACAGGGGGCTCCTACGAGCAGTACTTC.

The V call is TRBV5-1, the J call TRBJ2-7, with D possibly matching TRBD1 (6 bases). The germline gives CDR1 SGHRS, CDR2 YFSETQ. Trimming took off 3 bases at V and 3 bases at J, with 13 bases between the two ends. The CDR3 totals 14 residues. CDR3 amino acids: CASSSGQSLYEQYF. In nucleotides, the CDR3 is TGCGCCAGCAGCTCGGGACAATCTCTCTACGAGCAGTACTTC.